The 17 T cell receptor beta chains below come from one sample, sequenced in a study of blood T cell repertoires in COVID-19. The assay was immunoSEQ multiplex PCR, and TCRdb's table has in-frame clones only and misses some. The table lists 180,000 or so clones, 75% to 90% of them singletons. The specimen was peripheral blood. The receptors shown here come from a woman between 55 and 75 years old with acute or convalescent COVID-19.

Here the CDR3 reads CASSGTGDYNEQFF. The DNA for the CDR3 is TGCGCCAGCAGCGGGACAGGGGATTACAATGAGCAGTTCTTC. V and J are TRBV5-1 and TRBJ2-1, with TRBD1 identical over 10 bases. Per germline, CDR1 SGHRS and CDR2 YFSETQ. The V gene end was trimmed by 4 bases and the J gene end by 4 bases; junction bases not matched to a gene: 2. CDR3 length equals 14 residues.

The chain is built from TRBV7-9 and TRBJ2-4, with a weak D call TRBD2 (6 bases). Germline CDR1 and CDR2: SEHNR and FQNEAQ (reference sequence). V was clipped by 7 bases and J by 3 bases, with 25 bases between them. The CDR3 has 18 residues. The CDR3 DNA reads as TGTGCCAGCACCTTTACATCCTCCTGGCTGGGGGGCAAAAACATTCAGTACTTC. Protein product: CASTFTSSWLGGKNIQYF.

The chain carries TRBV10-3 and TRBJ1-2; 7 positions match TRBD1. CDR3 size: 14 residues. Germline CDR1 ENHRY, CDR2 SYGVKD. The trim removed 5 bases at V and 0 bases at J, leaving 3 bases unmatched. The CDR3 bases are TGTGCCATCAGTCCCGGGACAGCTAACTATGGCTACACCTTC. This gives the protein CAISPGTANYGYTF.

The chain employs TRBV11-2 and TRBJ2-6; TRBD1 matches at 7 bases. Germline CDR1 and CDR2: SGHAT and FQNNGV. This CDR3 is 15 amino acids long. J gave up 4 bases and V 5 bases, and 5 bases lay outside the gene matches. The CDR3 DNA sequence: TGTGCCAGCAGCCTGGGACAGCCCGGGGCCAACGTCCTGACTTTC. As protein: CASSLGQPGANVLTF.

V and J are TRBV6-1 and TRBJ1-1; D might be TRBD1 (5 bases). V was trimmed by 2 bases and J by 3 bases, leaving 10 bases between them. CDR1 is MNHNS, CDR2 SASEGT, per germline. The CDR3 extends over 14 amino acids. The CDR3 sequence is CASSERDRDTEAFF. The DNA for the CDR3 is TGTGCCAGCAGTGAACGAGACAGAGACACTGAAGCTTTCTTT.

V is TRBV7-9 and J is TRBJ1-3; D uncertain. The CDR3 runs 14 residues. Trimming took 10 bases from V and 1 from J, leaving 14 bases between them. From germline, CDR1 is SEHNR and CDR2 FQNEAQ (reference sequence). The DNA of the CDR3 is TGTGCCACCGAAGGCAGGACTTCTGGAAACACCATATATTTT. Protein sequence: CATEGRTSGNTIYF.

As DNA, the CDR3 is TGTGCCAGCTCACCACGAGGGAGTGATGGCTACACCTTC. The encoded protein is CASSPRGSDGYTF. The chain has TRBV18 and TRBJ1-2; D call uncertain. The V end lost 1 base, the J end lost 6 bases, and 9 bases lay between the germline ends. CDR1 and CDR2 (germline): KGHSH, LQKENI. This CDR3 has 13 amino acids.

The chain carries TRBV27 and TRBJ2-1, with a possible D match to TRBD1 (6 bases). V dropped 5 bases and J dropped 5 bases, with 16 bases sitting between them. In germline, CDR1 is MNHEY, CDR2 SMNVEV (reference sequence). The CDR3 spans 15 residues. Here the CDR3 reads CASSAGTYGNNEQFF. The CDR3 DNA is TGTGCCAGCAGTGCCGGGACATACGGTAACAATGAGCAGTTCTTC.

The V gene is TRBV6-1, the J gene TRBJ1-2, with 7 bases fitting TRBD1. This CDR3 spans 15 amino acids. V shed 2 bases, J shed 6 bases, and the junction held 9 bases outside the gene matches. Germline assignment: CDR1 MNHNS and CDR2 SASEGT. In DNA form, the CDR3 reads TGTGCCAGCAGTGAAACCTTACGACAGGGCCATGGCTACACCTTC. This translates into CASSETLRQGHGYTF.

The genes are TRBV5-6 and TRBJ2-6, with 10 positions matching TRBD1. The CDR3 covers 14 residues. J lost 13 bases, V lost 6 bases, and 10 bases had no gene match. The V gene's germline CDR1 is SGHDT and CDR2 YYEEEE. CDR3 nucleotide sequence: TGTGCCAGCATCCCCGGGACAGGGGTAGGGGTCCTGACTTTC. It specifies CASIPGTGVGVLTF. The variable domain in full, with the rest retrieved from reference TRBV5-6 and TRBJ2-6, is DAGVTQSPTHLIKTRGQQVTLRCSPKSGHDTVSWYQQALGQGPQFIFQYYEEEERQRGNFPDRFSGHQFPNYSSELNVNALLLGDSALYLCASIPGTGVGVLTFGAGSRLTVL.

In its sample, this clone was seen once. This rearrangement joins TRBV11-3 to TRBJ2-1, with 7 bases aligning to TRBD1. V trimming: 3 bases; J trimming: 8 bases; junction bases outside the gene matches: 10. The CDR3 has 15 residues. Germline assignment: CDR1 SGHNT and CDR2 YENEEA. The CDR3 DNA is TGTGCCAGCAGCTTGAGGGGGCCCGGTGGAGATGAGCAGTTCTTC. It specifies CASSLRGPGGDEQFF.

The V and J genes are TRBV9 and TRBJ2-3; TRBD2 might be the D (5 bases). The CDR3 totals 14 residues. V lost 3 bases, J lost 5 bases, and 13 bases lay in between. Per germline, CDR1 SGDLS and CDR2 YYNGEE. This CDR3 reads CASSAELVQDTQYF. The CDR3 DNA sequence: TGTGCCAGCAGCGCAGAACTAGTTCAAGATACGCAGTATTTT.

The chain links TRBV25-1 to TRBJ1-2; the D gene is possibly TRBD1 (5 bases). The length of the CDR3 is 14 residues. Trimming cost V 4 bases and J 3 bases, with 12 bases left between them. The V gene's germline CDR1 is MGHDK and CDR2 SYGVNS. The DNA for the CDR3 is TGTGCCAGCAGTGCGCCGGGGGACTACTATGGCTACACCTTC. Protein: CASSAPGDYYGYTF.

This chain joins TRBV3-1 (or the pseudogene TRBV3-2) and TRBJ1-2; tentative D call: TRBD1 (6 bases). There are 15 residues in the CDR3. CDR1 is LGHDT and CDR2 is YNNKEL in the germline V gene (reference sequence). The germline V and J ends were trimmed by 1 base and 8 bases, with 17 bases remaining between them. The CDR3 sequence is CASSQGLAGAFGYTF. The CDR3, as DNA: TGTGCCAGCAGCCAAGGACTAGCGGGGGCTTTCGGCTACACCTTC.

The genes are TRBV6-6 and TRBJ1-1; D gene unclear. CDR1 is MNHNY, CDR2 SVGAGI, per germline (reference sequence). The CDR3 has 14 residues. The V end lost 6 bases, the J end lost 3 bases, and 14 bases lay between the germline ends. CDR3 nucleotides: TGTGCCAGCAGCGCTGTGACTTGGGACACTGAAGCTTTCTTT. Its protein is CASSAVTWDTEAFF.

The genes are TRBV24-1 and TRBJ2-2, with D uncertain. Germline loops: CDR1 KGHDR, CDR2 SFDVKD. The CDR3 is 14 residues long. V was shortened by 2 bases and J by 7 bases, with 10 bases between the two germline ends. CDR3 loop: CATSDSPADGELFF. In DNA, the CDR3 is TGTGCCACCAGTGATTCCCCCGCGGACGGGGAGCTGTTTTTT.

This clone was seen a single time. This chain joins TRBV28 and TRBJ1-1, with D perhaps TRBD1 (6 bases). The CDR3 runs 14 residues. Trimming shortened V by 4 bases and J by 0 bases, and 9 bases separated the two germline ends. Germline CDR1 MDHEN, CDR2 SYDVKM. The CDR3 reads CASSSTGLNTEAFF. CDR3 DNA: TGTGCCAGCAGTTCGACAGGTCTGAACACTGAAGCTTTCTTT. Drawing the rest from reference TRBV28 and TRBJ1-1, the complete variable domain is DVKVTQSSRYLVKRTGEKVFLECVQDMDHENMFWYRQDPGLGLRLIYFSYDVKMKEKGDIPEGYSVSREKKERFSLILESASTNQTSMYLCASSSTGLNTEAFFGQGTRLTVV.